The clone carrying this T cell receptor beta chain was picked up many times. This entry belongs to a study of naive and memory T cell subsets. Both TRBC1 and TRBC2 were covered by a beta constant-region primer of two equimolar oligonucleotides. One entry per CDR3 protein results from TCRdb running MiXCR on the UMI-ligation and nested PCR reads. Of about 2,800 distinct CDR3 sequences in the sample, 7.3% were seen once. The origin of this receptor is a human donor in good health. Material for sequencing was effector memory CD8+ T cells from blood. The subset was: effector memory, CD45RA- CD27-.

CDR3 in DNA: TGTGCCAGCAGCTTCAAAAGCTCTAGCGGGAGTAGCACAGATACGCAGTATTTT. Translating it yields CASSFKSSSGSSTDTQYF. V is TRBV11-2 and J is TRBJ2-3; 10 positions agree with TRBD2. Germline CDR1 is SGHAT and CDR2 is FQNNGV. After removal of 3 bases from V and 0 bases from J, the junction contained 9 bases not matched to a gene. The CDR3 consists of 18 residues.